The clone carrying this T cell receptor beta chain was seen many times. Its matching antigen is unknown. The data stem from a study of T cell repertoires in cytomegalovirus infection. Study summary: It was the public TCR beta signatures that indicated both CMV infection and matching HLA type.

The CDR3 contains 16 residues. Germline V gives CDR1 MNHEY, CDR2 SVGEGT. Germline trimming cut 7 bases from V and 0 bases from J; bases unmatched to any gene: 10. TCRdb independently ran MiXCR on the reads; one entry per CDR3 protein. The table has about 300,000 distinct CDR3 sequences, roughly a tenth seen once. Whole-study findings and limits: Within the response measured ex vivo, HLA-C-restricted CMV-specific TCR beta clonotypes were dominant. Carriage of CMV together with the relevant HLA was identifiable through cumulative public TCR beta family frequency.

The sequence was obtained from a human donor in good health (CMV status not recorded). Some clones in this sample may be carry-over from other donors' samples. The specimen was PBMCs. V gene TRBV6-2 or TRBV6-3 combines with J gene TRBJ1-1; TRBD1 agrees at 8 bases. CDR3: CASIMDRASMNTEAFF. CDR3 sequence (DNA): TGTGCCAGCATTATGGACAGGGCCTCCATGAACACTGAAGCTTTCTTT.